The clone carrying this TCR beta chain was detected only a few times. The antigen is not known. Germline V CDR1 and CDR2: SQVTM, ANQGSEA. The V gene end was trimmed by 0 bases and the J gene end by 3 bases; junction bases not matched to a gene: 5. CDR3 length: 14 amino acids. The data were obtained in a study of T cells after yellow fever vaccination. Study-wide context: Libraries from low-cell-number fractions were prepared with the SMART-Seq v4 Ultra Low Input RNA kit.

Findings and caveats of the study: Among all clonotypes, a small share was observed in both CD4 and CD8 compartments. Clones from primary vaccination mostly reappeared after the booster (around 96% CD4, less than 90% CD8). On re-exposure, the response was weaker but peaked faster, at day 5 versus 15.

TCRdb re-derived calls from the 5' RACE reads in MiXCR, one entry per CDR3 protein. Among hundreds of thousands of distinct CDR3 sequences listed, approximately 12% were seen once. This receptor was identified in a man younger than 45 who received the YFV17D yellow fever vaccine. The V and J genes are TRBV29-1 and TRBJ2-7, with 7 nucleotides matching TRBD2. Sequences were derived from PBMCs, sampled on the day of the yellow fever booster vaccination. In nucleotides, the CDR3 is TGCAGCGTTGAAGAGGGGGGAGGGGACTACGAGCAGTACTTC. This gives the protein CSVEEGGGDYEQYF.